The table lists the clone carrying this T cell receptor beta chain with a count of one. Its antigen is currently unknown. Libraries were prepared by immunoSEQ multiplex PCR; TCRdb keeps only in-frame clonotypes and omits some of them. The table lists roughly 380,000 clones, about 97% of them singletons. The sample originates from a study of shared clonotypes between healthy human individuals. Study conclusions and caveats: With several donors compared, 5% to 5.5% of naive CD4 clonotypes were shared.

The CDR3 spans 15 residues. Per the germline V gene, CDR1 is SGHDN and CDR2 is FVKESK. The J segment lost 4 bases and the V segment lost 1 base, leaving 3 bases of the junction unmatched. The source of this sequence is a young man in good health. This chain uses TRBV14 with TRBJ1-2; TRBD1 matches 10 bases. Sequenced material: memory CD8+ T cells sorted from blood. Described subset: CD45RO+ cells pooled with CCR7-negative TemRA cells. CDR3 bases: TGTGCCAGCAGCCAAGCGGACAGGGGGACCTATGGCTACACCTTC. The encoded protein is CASSQADRGTYGYTF.